This T cell receptor (beta chain) was recovered during a study of T cell repertoires in cytomegalovirus infection. CDR1 and CDR2 (germline): LNHDA, SQIVND (reference sequence). Trimming removed 1 base from V and 0 bases from J, with 13 bases in between. The CDR3 contains 17 residues. From the reads, TCRdb called clonotypes with MiXCR, one entry per CDR3 protein. Found here are approximately 990,000 distinct CDR3 sequences, around 31% of them singletons; the top ten hold over 12%. Regarding the study as a whole: HLA-C-restricted CMV-specific TCR beta clonotypes prevailed in the ex vivo response.

With regard to this clonotype: As yet, its antigen is unknown.

The specimen comprised cultured CD8+ T cells from PBMCs, sampled from culture after CMV antigen stimulation. V gene TRBV19 combines with J gene TRBJ1-5, with D hard to call. The sequence came from a human donor in good health (CMV status not recorded). Some clones in this sample may be carry-over from other donors' samples. This chain's CDR3 is CASSIVWIGHSNQPQHF. For the CDR3, the DNA is TGTGCCAGTAGTATAGTCTGGATAGGCCATAGCAATCAGCCCCAGCATTTT.